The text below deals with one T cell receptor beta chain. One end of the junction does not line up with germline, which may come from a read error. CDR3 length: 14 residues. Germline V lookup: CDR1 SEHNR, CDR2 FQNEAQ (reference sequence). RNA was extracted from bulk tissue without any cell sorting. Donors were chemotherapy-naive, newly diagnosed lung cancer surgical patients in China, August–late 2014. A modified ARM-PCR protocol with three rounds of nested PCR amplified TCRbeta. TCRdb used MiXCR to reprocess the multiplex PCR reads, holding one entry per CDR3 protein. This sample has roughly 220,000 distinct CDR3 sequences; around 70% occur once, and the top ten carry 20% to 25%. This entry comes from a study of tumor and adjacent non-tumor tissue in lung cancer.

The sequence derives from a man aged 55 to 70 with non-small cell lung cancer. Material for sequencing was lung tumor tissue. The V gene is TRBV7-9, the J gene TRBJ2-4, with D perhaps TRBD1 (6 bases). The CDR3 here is CASSPSWGQNIQYF. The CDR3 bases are TGTGCAAGCAGCCCCTCTTGGGGGCAAAACATTCAGTACTTC.